The rows below give T cell receptor beta chains drawn from one sample of a study of persistence of HIV-infected CD4 T cells. The data were produced by immunoSEQ multiplex PCR, yet TCRdb's version contains in-frame clones alone and is incomplete. The repertoire holds roughly 48,000 clones, with around 89% as singletons. Which antigens these TCRs recognize remains unknown. The sample in question was CD4+ T cells sorted from PBMCs after 18-hour stimulation, obtained from a patient who received antiretroviral therapy. The origin of the receptors is an adult woman with HIV who was CMV-seropositive. Each CDR3 is given with its conserved first and last residue. The D gene is left open where the match is weak. The listing skips clone size in some rows; elsewhere it reads once, few, many or a size class.

j_gene: TRBJ2-3
v_gene: TRBV7-3
abundance: .
d_gene: .
CDR3nt: TGTGCCAGCAGCCCGTGGGCGGCAGATACGCAGTATTTT
CDR3aa: CASSPWAADTQYF

j_gene: TRBJ2-3
v_gene: TRBV19
abundance: .
d_gene: TRBD2
CDR3nt: TGTGCCAGTAATATAGCGGGGGGGAAGGGAACGCAGTATTTT
CDR3aa: CASNIAGGKGTQYF

j_gene: TRBJ2-1
v_gene: TRBV5-1
abundance: .
d_gene: .
CDR3nt: TGCGCCAGCAGCTTGGAACGTTCAGGGATTGCGGTTGAGCAGTTCTTC
CDR3aa: CASSLERSGIAVEQFF

j_gene: TRBJ2-7
v_gene: TRBV7-2
abundance: .
d_gene: .
CDR3nt: TGTGCCAGCAGCCCCGGAGGGAGCTCCTACGAGCAGTACTTC
CDR3aa: CASSPGGSSYEQYF

j_gene: TRBJ2-1
v_gene: TRBV2
abundance: .
d_gene: .
CDR3nt: TGTGCCAGCAGGGCAGGAGGGGTAAATGAGCAGTTCTTC
CDR3aa: CASRAGGVNEQFF

j_gene: TRBJ1-1
v_gene: TRBV6-4
abundance: .
d_gene: .
CDR3nt: TGTGCCAGCAGGGATACAGGGTCCGTGGTAGCTTTCTTT
CDR3aa: CASRDTGSVVAFF

j_gene: TRBJ2-6
v_gene: TRBV27
abundance: .
d_gene: .
CDR3nt: TGTGCCAGCAGCTCACAGGTTTGGGCCAACGTCCTGACTTTC
CDR3aa: CASSSQVWANVLTF

j_gene: TRBJ2-3
v_gene: TRBV5-6
abundance: .
d_gene: .
CDR3nt: TGTGCCAGCAGCTTGGGGAGGGGGATGGGCACAGATACGCAGTATTTT
CDR3aa: CASSLGRGMGTDTQYF

j_gene: TRBJ2-5
v_gene: TRBV5-4
abundance: .
d_gene: .
CDR3nt: TGTGCCAGCAGCTTGGCGAGGGGCCGGGAGACCCAGTACTTC
CDR3aa: CASSLARGRETQYF

j_gene: TRBJ2-7
v_gene: TRBV4-1
abundance: .
d_gene: TRBD1
CDR3nt: TGCGCCAGCAGCCAATACGGACAGGGGGCCCACGAGCAGTACTTC
CDR3aa: CASSQYGQGAHEQYF

j_gene: TRBJ2-1
v_gene: TRBV12-5
abundance: .
d_gene: .
CDR3nt: TGTGCTAGTGGTTCGTTTACATCCGGGTTCCACAATGAGCAGTTCTTC
CDR3aa: CASGSFTSGFHNEQFF

j_gene: TRBJ2-1
v_gene: TRBV6-2/TRBV6-3
abundance: .
d_gene: .
CDR3nt: TGTGCCAGCAGTTCACTGGCTTACAATGAGCAGTTCTTC
CDR3aa: CASSSLAYNEQFF

j_gene: TRBJ2-6
v_gene: TRBV30
abundance: .
d_gene: .
CDR3nt: TGTGCCTGGAGTGTACTTCTCTCTGGGGCCAACGTCCTGACTTTC
CDR3aa: CAWSVLLSGANVLTF

j_gene: TRBJ1-1
v_gene: TRBV7-3
abundance: .
d_gene: .
CDR3nt: TGTGCCAGCAGCCCACTCGGGGGGGGCACTGAAGCTTTCTTT
CDR3aa: CASSPLGGGTEAFF

j_gene: TRBJ1-2
v_gene: TRBV5-4
abundance: .
d_gene: .
CDR3nt: TGTGCCAGCAGCTTATGGAGAGGGGCCTCCTATGGCTACACCTTC
CDR3aa: CASSLWRGASYGYTF

j_gene: TRBJ1-2
v_gene: TRBV12-5
abundance: .
d_gene: .
CDR3nt: TGTGCTAGTGGGCGGGAGAGCAACTATGGCTACACCTTC
CDR3aa: CASGRESNYGYTF

j_gene: TRBJ1-1
v_gene: TRBV25-1
abundance: .
d_gene: TRBD1
CDR3nt: TGTGCCAGCACCCCCCGGAGGGGGCTGAACACTGAAGCTTTCTTT
CDR3aa: CASTPRRGLNTEAFF

j_gene: TRBJ2-3
v_gene: TRBV4-2
abundance: .
d_gene: .
CDR3nt: TGTGCCAGCAGCGCCCACCTTCAGGCAGGGTACACAGATACGCAGTATTTT
CDR3aa: CASSAHLQAGYTDTQYF

j_gene: TRBJ2-2
v_gene: TRBV6-1
abundance: .
d_gene: .
CDR3nt: TGTGCCAGCAGTGAAGCGCCAGGTTTGAACACCGGGGAGCTGTTTTTT
CDR3aa: CASSEAPGLNTGELFF

j_gene: TRBJ1-5
v_gene: TRBV7-2
abundance: few
d_gene: .
CDR3nt: TGTGCCAGCAGCTTAGACGGGGGCGGCAATCAGCCCCAGCATTTT
CDR3aa: CASSLDGGGNQPQHF

j_gene: TRBJ2-7
v_gene: TRBV30
abundance: .
d_gene: TRBD1
CDR3nt: TGTGCCTGGAGTATGGGGGACAGGGTCTCCGACGAGCAGTACTTC
CDR3aa: CAWSMGDRVSDEQYF

j_gene: TRBJ1-1
v_gene: TRBV10-3
abundance: .
d_gene: TRBD1
CDR3nt: TGTGCCATCAGTAAACAGGGGGAGGGGAACACTGAAGCTTTCTTT
CDR3aa: CAISKQGEGNTEAFF

j_gene: TRBJ1-5
v_gene: TRBV25-1
abundance: few
d_gene: TRBD1
CDR3nt: TGTGCCAGCAGTCTCAGCGGACAGGGACAGCCCCAGCATTTT
CDR3aa: CASSLSGQGQPQHF

j_gene: TRBJ1-5
v_gene: TRBV5-1
abundance: .
d_gene: .
CDR3nt: TGCGCCAGCAGCCACCTCGGGGATAGCAATCAGCCCCAGCATTTT
CDR3aa: CASSHLGDSNQPQHF

j_gene: TRBJ1-5
v_gene: TRBV19
abundance: once
d_gene: TRBD1
CDR3nt: TGTGCCAGTAGTATCCAGGACAGGGGGAATCAGCCCCAGCATTTT
CDR3aa: CASSIQDRGNQPQHF

j_gene: TRBJ2-5
v_gene: TRBV24-1
abundance: .
d_gene: .
CDR3nt: TGTGCCACCAGTGATTTGGGACGGGAAGAGACCCAGTACTTC
CDR3aa: CATSDLGREETQYF

j_gene: TRBJ2-7
v_gene: TRBV6-6
abundance: .
d_gene: TRBD1
CDR3nt: TGTGCCAGCAGTTACCAGGACAGGGGAAGCTCCTACGAGCAGTACTTC
CDR3aa: CASSYQDRGSSYEQYF

j_gene: TRBJ1-4
v_gene: TRBV30
abundance: .
d_gene: TRBD1
CDR3nt: TGTGCCTGGAGTGGAGGGGGCAATGAAAAACTGTTTTTT
CDR3aa: CAWSGGGNEKLFF

j_gene: TRBJ2-3
v_gene: TRBV29-1
abundance: .
d_gene: TRBD2
CDR3nt: TGCAGCTTGGGACTAGGCGTCAGCACAGATACGCAGTATTTT
CDR3aa: CSLGLGVSTDTQYF